The rows below give T cell receptor beta chains drawn from one sample of a study of cytomegalovirus exposure and HLA in healthy donors. Sequenced by immunoSEQ multiplex PCR; TCRdb stores in-frame clones only, minus some. Among 150,000 to 200,000 clones listed, 70% to 80% were seen once. Sequencing used PBMCs. Receptors originate from a male donor in good health and CMV-seropositive. The CDR3 runs from the conserved cysteine through the conserved F or W. A D gene is named only where the DNA matches it firmly. Only some rows state a clone size, as once, few, many or a class for expanded clones.

cdr3_nt,cdr3_aa,v_call,clone_size,j_call,d_call
TGTGCCAGCAGCTTAGGATTTACAGGGGGCAAAGAGACCCAGTACTTC,CASSLGFTGGKETQYF,TRBV11-3,-,TRBJ2-5,TRBD1
TGTGCCAGTAGTATGGCGGGACTAGCGGGGTACAATGAGCAGTTCTTC,CASSMAGLAGYNEQFF,TRBV19,-,TRBJ2-1,TRBD2
TGCAGCGTTGTGGGACAAGGGGACGGCTACACCTTC,CSVVGQGDGYTF,TRBV29-1,-,TRBJ1-2,-
TGTGCCAGCAGCGTAGCGAGTCACTATGGCTACACCTTC,CASSVASHYGYTF,TRBV9,-,TRBJ1-2,-
TGTGCCAGCAGGGGTAGCGGGGGGTTCCAAGAGACCCAGTACTTC,CASRGSGGFQETQYF,TRBV6-8,once,TRBJ2-5,TRBD2
TGTGCCAGCAGTACAGGGGATAGGAGCAATCAGCCCCAGCATTTT,CASSTGDRSNQPQHF,TRBV7-2,-,TRBJ1-5,TRBD1
TGTGCCAGCAGCCCCCCCGGGACAACCAACACCGGGGAGCTGTTTTTT,CASSPPGTTNTGELFF,TRBV7-3,-,TRBJ2-2,-
TGTGCCAGCACGAAGACAGGGAATAGCAATCAGCCCCAGCATTTT,CASTKTGNSNQPQHF,TRBV2,few,TRBJ1-5,TRBD1
TGTGCCAGCAGTTCCATCCAGGGGGCAGCAGATACGCAGTATTTT,CASSSIQGAADTQYF,TRBV6-5,-,TRBJ2-3,TRBD1
TGCGCCAGCAGCGTCGCAGGGAACTCTGGAAACACCATATATTTT,CASSVAGNSGNTIYF,TRBV5-1,-,TRBJ1-3,-
TGTGCCAGCAGGGCGACAATCACCTCCGGAAACACCATATATTTT,CASRATITSGNTIYF,TRBV27,-,TRBJ1-3,-
TGTGCCAGCAGCTTATCCCTTTACGGGGAGACCCAGTACTTC,CASSLSLYGETQYF,TRBV7-2,-,TRBJ2-5,-
TGCGCCAGCAGCCAAGATCTTAACAGGGGTAACTCCTATGGCTACACCTTC,CASSQDLNRGNSYGYTF,TRBV4-3,-,TRBJ1-2,TRBD1
TGTGCCAGCAGCTTAGACGGTAGAGGGACCCAGTACTTC,CASSLDGRGTQYF,TRBV7-3,-,TRBJ2-5,-
TGTGCCAGCCTCATCGGGGATACGCAGTATTTT,CASLIGDTQYF,TRBV6-5,once,TRBJ2-3,-
TGTGCCAGCAGTTACGTTTGGGGCTCGTTCGGGAGTGAGCAGTTCTTC,CASSYVWGSFGSEQFF,TRBV6-5,-,TRBJ2-1,-
TGTGCCAGCAGCGTTTTGGGGCGGGGGGCCCAGGATACGCAGTATTTT,CASSVLGRGAQDTQYF,TRBV9,-,TRBJ2-3,TRBD2
TGTGCCAGCTCGGGACAGGTAGCGGGTCGTAACACCTTC,CASSGQVAGRNTF,TRBV28,-,TRBJ1-2,TRBD1
TGTGCCATCAGTGGACATCTCGCCACAGATACGCAGTATTTT,CAISGHLATDTQYF,TRBV10-3,-,TRBJ2-3,-
TGCAGCGTTGGGACAGGGCCGGAATCACCCCTCCACTTT,CSVGTGPESPLHF,TRBV29-1,-,TRBJ1-6,TRBD1
TGTGCCAGCAGCTCAGGGTTGGGTCAGCCCCAGCATTTT,CASSSGLGQPQHF,TRBV7-2,-,TRBJ1-5,-
TGTGCCAGCAGCGTGGGGACAGACAACAATCAGCCCCAGCATTTT,CASSVGTDNNQPQHF,TRBV9,-,TRBJ1-5,TRBD1
TGTGCCAGTAGTATAGGAGGGGGACAGGCACGAGGACAGCCCCAGCATTTT,CASSIGGGQARGQPQHF,TRBV19,few,TRBJ1-5,TRBD1
TGTGCCATCAGCATAAACCCCTCGGGACAGGGCATGGAGCAGTTCTTC,CAISINPSGQGMEQFF,TRBV10-3,once,TRBJ2-1,TRBD1
TGTGCCAGCAGCTTAGGGGAGCGGGGGAGCTCCTACGAGCAGTACTTC,CASSLGERGSSYEQYF,TRBV7-8,-,TRBJ2-7,TRBD2
TGTGCCCTGTGGGGGGACGAGGGAGCTTTCTTT,CALWGDEGAFF,TRBV30,-,TRBJ1-1,-
TGTGCCAGCAGTTCCAGGGATGGGCGGAATGAGCAGTTCTTC,CASSSRDGRNEQFF,TRBV6-5,-,TRBJ2-1,-
TGTGCCAGCAGCCTCACAGGGACGAGGTCCGATGAGCAGTTCTTC,CASSLTGTRSDEQFF,TRBV7-8,-,TRBJ2-1,-
TGTGCCAGCAGCTTTTTACGCGGTTCAGACTCCTACGAGCAGTACTTC,CASSFLRGSDSYEQYF,TRBV5-4,-,TRBJ2-7,-
TGTGCCAGCAGCTTAGGCGACAGGGTAAAGAGCACAGATACGCAGTATTTT,CASSLGDRVKSTDTQYF,TRBV7-9,-,TRBJ2-3,TRBD1
TGTGCCAGTAGTACCCTCGGTGGGAGCGCCTACAATGAGCAGTTCTTC,CASSTLGGSAYNEQFF,TRBV19,-,TRBJ2-1,-
TGTGCCAGCAGCTACGGACTAGCGGTCCAAGAGACCCAGTACTTC,CASSYGLAVQETQYF,TRBV9,once,TRBJ2-5,TRBD2
TGTGCCAGCAGGACTAGCGGCCAAGAGACCCAGTACTTC,CASRTSGQETQYF,TRBV6-5,-,TRBJ2-5,TRBD2
TGTGCCATCAGAGCTGGACAGGGGGCCGGTGACGAGCAGTACTTC,CAIRAGQGAGDEQYF,TRBV10-3,-,TRBJ2-7,TRBD1
TGTGCCATCAGTGAGACGGGAAACTCCTACGAGCAGTACTTC,CAISETGNSYEQYF,TRBV10-3,-,TRBJ2-7,-
TGTGCCTGGAGTGCTGGGACTCGGCACAATGAGCAGTTCTTC,CAWSAGTRHNEQFF,TRBV30,-,TRBJ2-1,-
TGTGCCAGCAGCGAAGGACTAGCGGGAGGGCCCAGCCGCGAGCCGCAGTACTTC,CASSEGLAGGPSREPQYF,TRBV5-6,-,TRBJ2-5,TRBD2
TGTGCCAGCAGCGTAGACCCAGGGTCTGGCGCCTATGGCTACACCTTC,CASSVDPGSGAYGYTF,TRBV9,-,TRBJ1-2,-
TGTGCCAGCACCCCTTCGGGGGCTGGGGCCAACGTCCTGACTTTC,CASTPSGAGANVLTF,TRBV6-6,-,TRBJ2-6,-
TGTGCCAGCAGGTTTACGGGACTAGCCACAGATACGCAGTATTTT,CASRFTGLATDTQYF,TRBV7-9,-,TRBJ2-3,TRBD2
TGTGCCAGCACCATAGAGGGACAGGGTTCCAATGAGCAGTTCTTC,CASTIEGQGSNEQFF,TRBV9,-,TRBJ2-1,TRBD1